This T cell receptor beta chain was captured in a study of regulatory T cells in long-lasting Graves disease. At the level of the study: Persistent Graves' disease denoted over 5 years of antithyroid drugs plus positive TSH receptor antibodies. Study-level results: Persistent patients had a count of shared public clonotypes (about 2,700) that exceeded that of new patients (approximately 1,000).

As regards this clonotype: Its antigen is as yet unknown.

This CDR3 has 14 amino acids. Looked up from germline, CDR1 is SGHTA and CDR2 is FQGNSA. V shed 5 bases and J 5 bases; nucleotides not matched to a gene: 7. The sample's time point: persistent/refractory GD, antithyroid drugs over 5 years with positive TRAb. PBMCs provided the RNA from which the TCR library was made. Library construction for TCR beta used iRepertoire HTBI primers and Arm-PCR of CDR3 regions. In the authors' workflow: Samples jointly harbored about 65 TRBV and approximately 15 TRBJ segments. MiXCR, applied by TCRdb to the multiplex PCR reads, yields one record per CDR3 protein. The V and J calls, along with clone size, are taken from TCRdb and not from the paper's own processing. Of nearly 350,000 distinct CDR3 sequences in the sample, 20% are singletons; the top ten hold around 30%.

This clonotype was sampled from a female donor with Graves disease. The V and J genes are TRBV7-2 and TRBJ1-2, with 8 bases that match TRBD1. Here the sequenced sample was peripheral blood mononuclear cells (PBMCs), taken when the disease was refractory, from a patient treated with antithyroid drugs. The CDR3 nucleotides are TGTGCCAGCAGCCCGAACAGACAGGGGTATGGCTACACCTTC. It yields the protein CASSPNRQGYGYTF.